These 28 T cell receptor beta chains were sequenced from one sample in a study of cytomegalovirus exposure and HLA in healthy donors. Both 60 Vbeta primers and 13 Jbeta primers went into the PCR. Assay used: immunoSEQ multiplex PCR; TCRdb lists only in-frame clones, some missing. The sample lists some 100,000 clones, roughly 79% occurring once. Sequenced material: PBMCs. The source is a woman aged 25 to 39 in good health and CMV-seronegative.

The chain carries TRBV5-4 and TRBJ2-5; D not certain. V was cut by 0 bases and J by 5 bases, with 8 bases left in between. The CDR3 runs 13 residues. From germline, CDR1 is SGHNT and CDR2 YYREEE (reference sequence). The CDR3, as DNA: TGTGCCAGCAGCTTGGTGGAGCCGGAGACCCAGTACTTC. It yields the protein CASSLVEPETQYF.

The chain joins TRBV20-1 to TRBJ1-1; D remains unclear. Germline lookup yields CDR1 DFQATT and CDR2 SNEGSKA (reference sequence). V gave up 3 bases and J gave up 7 bases, with 9 bases separating them. CDR3 length equals 11 residues. The CDR3 nucleotides read TGCAGTGCTAGCCGGGCGGGTGAAGCTTTCTTT. As protein: CSASRAGEAFF.

This clone occurred once. The rearrangement uses TRBV28 and TRBJ1-4; a weak D match, TRBD1 (5 bases). The CDR3 loop spans 14 amino acids. Germline CDR1 reads MDHEN; CDR2 reads SYDVKM. V lost 5 bases, J lost 4 bases, and 11 bases lay in between. Written as DNA, the CDR3 is TGTGCCAGCAGTCCACAGGTGATTAATGAAAAACTGTTTTTT. It translates to CASSPQVINEKLFF.

The rearrangement links TRBV5-1 to TRBJ2-3, with TRBD1 identical over 7 bases. CDR1 is SGHRS, CDR2 YFSETQ, per germline. The CDR3 contains 14 residues. V lost 3 bases to trimming and J lost 1 base; unmatched junction nucleotides: 2. DNA of the CDR3: TGCGCCAGCAGCTACGACAGGGGCACAGATACGCAGTATTTT. This codes for CASSYDRGTDTQYF.

The DNA of the CDR3 is TGTGCCAGCAGCTTGGCGTCTCTTGAGCAGTTCTTC. Translating gives CASSLASLEQFF. The chain employs TRBV5-6 and TRBJ2-1; D uncertain. Per the germline V gene, CDR1 is SGHDT and CDR2 is YYEEEE. Between the trimmed V and J ends, which lost 0 bases and 9 bases, there was a span of 7 bases. This CDR3 spans 12 amino acids.

The chain combines TRBV5-1 with TRBJ2-7, with TRBD1 identical over 9 bases. V was clipped by 5 bases and J by 5 bases; unmatched bases: 5. This CDR3 contains 13 residues. Germline CDR1 reads SGHRS; CDR2 reads YFSETQ. The CDR3 spells CASSLTGGNEQYF. The CDR3 DNA is TGCGCCAGCAGTTTGACAGGGGGGAACGAGCAGTACTTC.

This rearrangement joins TRBV11-2 to TRBJ2-7; TRBD1 aligns across 7 bases. The CDR3 sequence is 14 residues long. J lost 3 bases, V lost 5 bases, and 7 bases had no gene match. CDR1 and CDR2 (germline): SGHAT, FQNNGV. CDR3 protein: CASSPSGTDYEQYF. In nucleotides, the CDR3 is TGTGCCAGCAGCCCATCCGGGACAGACTACGAGCAGTACTTC.

This chain joins TRBV2 and TRBJ1-2; 7 nucleotides align to TRBD1. This CDR3 is built from 14 residues. Trimming removed 5 bases from V and 8 bases from J; junction bases left unmatched: 11. CDR1 is SNHLY, CDR2 FYNNEI, per germline. The CDR3 reads CASSIITGAGGYTF. The CDR3 DNA reads as TGTGCCAGCAGTATAATAACAGGGGCAGGGGGCTACACCTTC.

The CDR3 reads CASSGTGDPGDTEAFF. The CDR3 DNA is TGTGCCAGCTCCGGGACAGGGGACCCTGGGGACACTGAAGCTTTCTTT. The chain links TRBV18 to TRBJ1-1; 10 positions agree with TRBD1. The CDR3 has 16 amino acids. Germline V gene sequence: CDR1 KGHSH, CDR2 LQKENI. Germline trimming cut 6 bases from V and 3 bases from J; bases unmatched to any gene: 10.

The chain uses TRBV2 and TRBJ2-1; TRBD1 aligns across 7 bases. This CDR3 has 17 residues. V was clipped by 0 bases and J by 8 bases; unmatched bases: 13. The V gene's germline CDR1 is SNHLY and CDR2 FYNNEI. CDR3 region: CASSEALIGKGADEQFF. DNA of the CDR3: TGTGCCAGCAGTGAAGCGCTAATCGGTAAGGGGGCCGATGAGCAGTTCTTC.

The CDR3 reads CASSLVSGIYTGELFF. As DNA, the CDR3 is TGTGCCAGCAGTCTTGTTAGCGGGATATACACCGGGGAGCTGTTTTTT. The chain uses TRBV7-8 and TRBJ2-2; TRBD2 aligns across 8 bases. The length of the CDR3 is 16 residues. Germline CDR1 is SGHVS and CDR2 is FQNEAQ. With V trimmed by 6 bases and J by 3 bases, 9 bases remained unmatched.

The rearrangement joins TRBV21-1 to TRBJ1-5. TRBV21-1 is labeled a pseudogene. The CDR3 has 18 residues. The CDR3 sequence: CASSPLAGPSFSNQPQHF. The CDR3 DNA follows: TGTGCCAGCAGCCCCCTTGCGGGCCCCTCGTTTAGCAATCAGCCCCAGCATTTT.

V gene TRBV10-3 combines with J gene TRBJ2-3; tentatively, D is TRBD2 (5 bases). With 2 bases removed from V and 6 bases from J, the gap between germline ends came to 9 bases. Looked up from germline, CDR1 is ENHRY and CDR2 is SYGVKD. This CDR3 region has 13 residues. CDR3 DNA sequence: TGTGCCATCAGTGAGATCCCGGGGGATACGCAGTATTTT. It yields the protein CAISEIPGDTQYF.

The rearrangement uses TRBV7-2 and TRBJ2-7; TRBD2 matches at 8 bases. The J segment lost 4 bases and the V segment lost 5 bases, leaving 13 bases of the junction unmatched. CDR1 and CDR2 (germline): SGHTA, FQGNSA. The CDR3 totals 16 residues. The CDR3 sequence is CASSVSPGLEGYEQYF. The DNA for the CDR3 is TGTGCCAGCAGCGTCTCACCGGGACTAGAAGGGTACGAGCAGTACTTC.

CDR3: CASKIGDRETTGELFF. The CDR3 region has the DNA TGCGCCAGCAAGATCGGGGACAGGGAGACCACCGGGGAGCTGTTTTTT. The chain recombines TRBV5-1 with TRBJ2-2, with TRBD1 identical over 9 bases. Germline trimming cut 6 bases from V and 4 bases from J; bases unmatched to any gene: 10. The CDR3 length is 16 residues. The germline V gene encodes CDR1 SGHRS and CDR2 YFSETQ.

The table lists this clone with a few counts. This rearrangement joins TRBV18 to TRBJ2-5; D perhaps matches TRBD1 (5 bases). Germline V gives CDR1 KGHSH, CDR2 LQKENI. V shed 1 base and J shed 5 bases, with 8 bases lying between them. CDR3 length: 13 residues. CDR3 loop: CASSPLPGETQYF. CDR3 DNA sequence: TGTGCCAGCTCACCACTCCCAGGGGAGACCCAGTACTTC.

This clone has just a few counts. The chain carries TRBV27 and TRBJ2-2; 7 nucleotides match TRBD2. From germline, CDR1 is MNHEY and CDR2 SMNVEV (reference sequence). The ends lost 4 bases at V and 6 bases at J; junction bases unmatched: 5. There are 14 residues in the CDR3. In DNA form, the CDR3 reads TGTGCCAGCAGTTCAGCGGGACCCCCCGGGGAGCTGTTTTTT. Its translation is CASSSAGPPGELFF.

Notes on this clone: A junction boundary mismatches the germline segment, possibly from a read error. The genes are TRBV11-2 and TRBJ2-5, with D tentatively TRBD1 (6 bases). CDR1 is SGHAT and CDR2 is FQNNGV in the germline V gene. The CDR3 totals 16 residues. The CDR3 loop is CASSLNPTGSLEAQYF. The CDR3, as DNA: TGTGCCAGCAGCTTAAACCCTACAGGGAGTTTAGAGGCCCAGTACTTC.

This clone was seen more than once but under ten times. The rearrangement links TRBV29-1 to TRBJ1-1, with TRBD1 as a possible D gene (6 bases). Germline CDR1 reads SQVTM; CDR2 reads ANQGSEA. The CDR3 has 12 amino acids. V lost 6 bases and J lost 5, with 13 bases in between. The chain's CDR3 is CSVYRDNTEAFF. The CDR3 DNA reads as TGCAGCGTGTACCGGGACAATACTGAAGCTTTCTTT.

The chain couples TRBV7-2 to TRBJ2-7; TRBD1 is a possible D gene (5 bases). The CDR3 has 15 amino acids. Germline loops: CDR1 SGHTA, CDR2 FQGNSA. V was clipped by 1 base and J by 4 bases, with 14 bases between them. The DNA for the CDR3 is TGTGCCAGCAGCTTAGTGTCAGGGTCAACTTACGAGCAGTACTTC. Protein sequence: CASSLVSGSTYEQYF.

The chain combines TRBV6-5 with TRBJ1-4; maybe TRBD1 (5 bases). The V end lost 0 bases, the J end lost 8 bases, and 16 bases lay between the germline ends. Germline V gene lookup returns CDR1 MNHEY and CDR2 SVGAGI. The CDR3 is 16 residues long. CDR3 protein: CASSYSPTGGREKLFF. The DNA for the CDR3 is TGTGCCAGCAGTTACTCGCCCACCGGGGGACGCGAAAAACTGTTTTTT.

The chain links TRBV28 to TRBJ1-2; weak D call: TRBD1 (5 bases). Trimming shortened V by 6 bases and J by 5 bases, and 16 bases separated the two germline ends. The CDR3 consists of 14 residues. CDR1 MDHEN and CDR2 SYDVKM come from the germline V gene. The CDR3 here is CASRTGTRTYGYTF. CDR3 nucleotides: TGTGCCAGCAGAACCGGGACTCGGACTTATGGCTACACCTTC.

This rearrangement joins TRBV5-6 to TRBJ2-4, with D possibly matching TRBD1 (5 bases). Per germline, CDR1 SGHDT and CDR2 YYEEEE. Trimming removed 4 bases at V and 0 bases at J, with 14 bases between. There are 16 residues in the CDR3. The CDR3 sequence: CASSLRGNLAKNIQYF. As DNA, the CDR3 is TGTGCCAGCAGCCTAAGGGGAAACCTAGCCAAAAACATTCAGTACTTC.

This clone has a single count. V is TRBV4-1 and J is TRBJ2-1; possible D gene TRBD2, 6 bases. Germline CDR1 reads MGHRA; CDR2 reads YSYEKL. V lost 2 bases and J 5 bases, leaving 10 bases between the germline ends. The CDR3 sequence is 14 residues long. Written as DNA, the CDR3 is TGCGCCAGCAGCCAACCGACTAGGGACAATGAGCAGTTCTTC. Translated, it gives CASSQPTRDNEQFF.

This clone was picked up a small number of times. This chain uses TRBV7-2 with TRBJ2-3; D may be TRBD2 (6 bases). Trimming removed 4 bases at V and 0 bases at J, with 14 bases between. Germline values: CDR1 SGHTA, CDR2 FQGNSA. The CDR3 contains 16 residues. The CDR3 region has the DNA TGTGCCAGCAGCTCGCTAACTAGCCGCAGCACAGATACGCAGTATTTT. Protein product: CASSSLTSRSTDTQYF.

The rearrangement uses TRBV9 and TRBJ2-7, with 13 bases matching TRBD2. Trimming cost V 0 bases and J 7 bases; bases outside gene matches: 7. The CDR3 runs 16 residues. CDR1 SGDLS and CDR2 YYNGEE come from the germline V gene. CDR3 sequence (DNA): TGTGCCAGCAGCGTAGGCCCAGGACTAGCGGGAGTTGAGCAGTACTTC. Protein sequence: CASSVGPGLAGVEQYF.

The J gene is TRBJ1-2, the V gene TRBV7-2, with unresolved D. Germline CDR1 reads SGHTA; CDR2 reads FQGNSA. V shed 3 bases and J shed 5 bases, with 19 bases lying between them. The CDR3 length is 16 residues. The CDR3 region is CASSFSSREGSYGYTF. The DNA for the CDR3 is TGTGCCAGCAGCTTTAGTTCGAGGGAGGGCTCATATGGCTACACCTTC.

A single count supports this clone. The chain links TRBV5-4 to TRBJ2-7; 12 positions agree with TRBD2. The trim removed 4 bases at V and 4 bases at J, leaving 9 bases unmatched. The germline V gene has CDR1 SGHNT and CDR2 YYREEE (reference sequence). The length of the CDR3 is 16 residues. This CDR3 reads CASSPKGLAGEYEQYF. CDR3 in DNA: TGTGCCAGCAGCCCGAAGGGACTAGCGGGTGAGTACGAGCAGTACTTC. Based on the CDR3 plus reference TRBV5-4 and TRBJ2-7, the full variable domain is ETGVTQSPTHLIKTRGQQVTLRCSSQSGHNTVSWYQQALGQGPQFIFQYYREEENGRGNFPPRFSGLQFPNYSSELNVNALELDDSALYLCASSPKGLAGEYEQYFGPGTRLTVT.